Below are 5 T cell receptor beta chains sequenced from a single sample in a study of blood T cell repertoires in COVID-19. Sequenced by immunoSEQ multiplex PCR; TCRdb stores in-frame clones only, minus some. The table includes a few hundred thousand clones, roughly 90% detected once. Sequenced input: PBMCs or T cells enriched from blood (not recorded which). The receptors were sampled from a woman younger than 45 who had recovered from COVID-19.

This clone was seen a single time. The CDR3 protein is CASSSPNTDTQYF. The CDR3 DNA sequence: TGTGCCAGCAGTTCCCCCAACACAGATACGCAGTATTTT. This chain uses TRBV28 with TRBJ2-3, with D hard to call. From germline, CDR1 is MDHEN and CDR2 SYDVKM. CDR3 length: 13 residues. Trimming stripped 4 bases from V and 2 bases from J, with 7 bases between.

This clone showed up just a few times. This chain links TRBV27 with TRBJ2-7; D call uncertain. Between the trimmed V and J ends, which lost 3 bases and 7 bases, there was a span of 16 bases. Germline V gene data show CDR1 as MNHEY and CDR2 as SMNVEV (reference sequence). The CDR3 loop spans 14 amino acids. The CDR3 loop is CASSLGVWFGEQYF. CDR3 in DNA: TGTGCCAGCAGTTTGGGTGTGTGGTTCGGGGAGCAGTACTTC.

The gene calls are TRBV5-4 and TRBJ2-7; TRBD1 matches at 8 bases. V trimming: 3 bases; J trimming: 1 base; junction bases outside the gene matches: 0. CDR3 length: 13 residues. The V gene's germline CDR1 is SGHNT and CDR2 YYREEE (reference sequence). In nucleotides, the CDR3 is TGTGCCAGCAGCTGGACAGGGTCCTACGAGCAGTACTTC. The encoded protein is CASSWTGSYEQYF.

CDR3 DNA: TGTGCCAGCAGCTTGGGGCTAGCGGGAGGGCATTCCTACAATGAGCAGTTCTTC. This gives the protein CASSLGLAGGHSYNEQFF. This chain uses TRBV5-4 with TRBJ2-1; 12 bases line up with TRBD2. After removal of 0 bases from V and 1 base from J, the junction contained 5 bases not matched to a gene. This CDR3 comprises 18 residues. In germline, CDR1 is SGHNT, CDR2 YYREEE (reference sequence).

This clone was seen only once. The chain has TRBV19 and TRBJ1-4; D gene uncertain. The germline V and J ends were trimmed by 10 bases and 8 bases, with 23 bases remaining between them. CDR1 and CDR2 from the germline V gene are LNHDA and SQIVND (reference sequence). The CDR3 sequence is 15 residues long. CDR3 sequence (DNA): TGTGCCACCTCAATTGCCCCCGTTTCGGAGGAAAAACTGTTTTTT. This sequence encodes CATSIAPVSEEKLFF.